These 17 T cell receptor beta chains share one sample of origin, sequenced in a study of neurological immune-mediated disorders. Via MiXCR, TCRdb re-called the 5' RACE reads, giving one row per CDR3 protein. This sample yields just over 95,000 distinct CDR3 sequences, of which around 3.3% are seen a single time; roughly 6% belongs to the top ten. The sequencing input was PBMCs. The receptors derive from a woman aged 18-30 years with multiple sclerosis.

This clonotype was seen repeatedly, ten times or more. The chain recombines TRBV5-6 with TRBJ2-7, with D perhaps being TRBD1 or TRBD2 (5 bases each). This CDR3 region has 15 residues. Germline lookup yields CDR1 SGHDT and CDR2 YYEEEE. With 3 bases removed from V and 4 bases from J, the gap between germline ends came to 17 bases. CDR3 in amino acids: CASSSTDMLAYEQYF. The DNA for the CDR3 is TGTGCCAGCAGCTCCACGGACATGCTAGCATACGAGCAGTACTTC.

This clonotype was seen more than once but under ten times. An end of the junction does not agree with germline; a read error may underlie this. The chain uses TRBV7-7 and TRBJ2-5; 12 bases fit TRBD2. Germline CDR1 SSHAT, CDR2 FNYEAQ (reference sequence). The CDR3 runs to 17 residues. CDR3 in DNA: TGTGCTAGCAGCCCTAATTTGGGGACTAGCGGGCAAGAGACCCAGTACTTC. It translates to CASSPNLGTSGQETQYF.

At least ten counts were recorded for this clonotype. V and J are TRBV5-1 and TRBJ1-4; TRBD1 might be the D (6 bases). Deletions cut 0 bases from V and 4 bases from J, with 10 bases between. CDR3 size: 15 residues. Germline-derived CDR1 and CDR2 are SGHRS and YFSETQ. In DNA, the CDR3 is TGCGCCAGCAGCTTGGGGGACACACTTAATGAAAAACTGTTTTTT. The encoded protein is CASSLGDTLNEKLFF. Complete variable domain (other parts from reference TRBV5-1 and TRBJ1-4): KAGVTQTPRYLIKTRGQQVTLSCSPISGHRSVSWYQQTPGQGLQFLFEYFSETQRNKGNFPGRFSGRQFSNSRSEMNVSTLELGDSALYLCASSLGDTLNEKLFFGSGTQLSVL.

At least ten counts were recorded for this clonotype. This chain uses TRBV10-3 with TRBJ2-3; D not certain. The CDR3 is 15 amino acids. Trimming stripped 0 bases from V and 4 bases from J, with 11 bases between. CDR1 is ENHRY and CDR2 is SYGVKD in the germline V gene. CDR3 sequence reads: CAISESPVGADTQYF. The CDR3 DNA reads TGTGCCATCAGTGAGTCGCCAGTCGGTGCAGATACGCAGTATTTT.

This clonotype was recorded at least ten times. This chain connects TRBV29-1 to TRBJ2-1, with 7 bases that match TRBD1. V gave up 0 bases and J gave up 8 bases; unmatched junction bases: 7. The CDR3 contains 14 residues. Germline CDR1 SQVTM, CDR2 ANQGSEA. The CDR3 loop is CSVEDWAGGDEQFF. CDR3 bases: TGCAGCGTTGAAGATTGGGCAGGGGGAGATGAGCAGTTCTTC.

This clonotype was observed at least ten times. This chain links TRBV7-2 with TRBJ2-3; 12 nucleotides line up with TRBD2. V shed 0 bases, J shed 2 bases, and the junction held 18 bases outside the gene matches. Germline V CDR1 and CDR2: SGHTA, FQGNSA. The CDR3 spans 22 residues. CDR3 sequence: CASSLAISYIFLAGGDTDTQYF. As DNA, the CDR3 is TGTGCCAGCAGCTTAGCGATTTCCTATATTTTCCTAGCGGGGGGGGACACAGATACGCAGTATTTT.

This clonotype was found many times. V and J are TRBV5-1 and TRBJ2-6, with TRBD1 identical over 9 bases. The germline V gene encodes CDR1 SGHRS and CDR2 YFSETQ. J gave up 2 bases and V 3 bases, and 9 bases lay outside the gene matches. The length of the CDR3 is 18 residues. The CDR3 sequence: CASSWRTGDVPGANVLTF. The CDR3, as DNA: TGCGCCAGCAGCTGGAGGACAGGGGACGTACCTGGGGCCAACGTCCTGACTTTC.

This clonotype was recorded many times. The chain recombines TRBV20-1 with TRBJ2-1, with unresolved D. This CDR3 is built from 12 residues. V lost 6 bases and J 9 bases, leaving 15 bases between the germline ends. Germline V gives CDR1 DFQATT, CDR2 SNEGSKA (reference sequence). In nucleotides, the CDR3 is TGCAGTGCCAGAAGAAGAGGCGGTGAGCAGTTCTTC. Translating it yields CSARRRGGEQFF.

The sample holds many counts of this clonotype. The chain combines TRBV12-3 or TRBV12-4 with TRBJ2-1; 9 bases are shared with TRBD1. Losses at the gene ends were 8 bases for V and 3 bases for J; bases not matched to a gene: 11. The CDR3 has 16 residues. Here the CDR3 DNA reads TGTGCCAGCTCCACCCCGACAGGGGGGGGCTACAATGAGCAGTTCTTC. This codes for CASSTPTGGGYNEQFF.

There are many counts of this clonotype. This chain connects TRBV15 to TRBJ2-6; TRBD1 aligns across 10 bases. After removal of 5 bases from V and 3 bases from J, the junction contained 1 base not matched to a gene. The CDR3 runs to 15 residues. Looked up from germline, CDR1 is LNHNV and CDR2 is YYDKDF (reference sequence). The CDR3 region is CATSRTGGGANVLTF. The CDR3 DNA is TGTGCCACCAGCCGGACAGGGGGTGGGGCCAACGTCCTGACTTTC.

This clonotype appeared many times. The V and J genes are TRBV20-1 and TRBJ2-1; 8 bases line up with TRBD2. CDR1 is DFQATT, CDR2 SNEGSKA, per germline (reference sequence). This CDR3 is 17 amino acids long. V shed 0 bases, J shed 0 bases, and the junction held 7 bases outside the gene matches. CDR3 nucleotides: TGCAGTGCTAGAGATCTGACTAGCGCGAGCTCCTACAATGAGCAGTTCTTC. Translation gives CSARDLTSASSYNEQFF.

This clonotype was counted at least ten times. The chain employs TRBV20-1 and TRBJ1-2, with 7 bases fitting TRBD1. The V gene's germline CDR1 is DFQATT and CDR2 SNEGSKA (reference sequence). The V gene end was trimmed by 2 bases and the J gene end by 1 base; junction bases not matched to a gene: 10. The CDR3 spans 16 residues. The DNA of the CDR3 is TGCAGTGCTAGACCTTTTTCGGGACAGATTAACTATGGCTACACCTTC. It encodes CSARPFSGQINYGYTF.

This clonotype was counted only a few times. This may be a read error, as it is one base from a much larger clone. V gene TRBV18 combines with J gene TRBJ1-1, with D tentatively TRBD1 (6 bases). Trimming took off 5 bases at V and 0 bases at J, with 13 bases between the two ends. This CDR3 has 15 amino acids. The V gene's germline CDR1 is KGHSH and CDR2 LQKENI. CDR3 amino acids: CASSDQTGMNTEAFF. The CDR3 region has the DNA TGTGCCAGCTCAGACCAGACAGGAATGAACACTGAAGCTTTCTTT.

In this sample, this clonotype turned up many times. This chain links TRBV3-1 with TRBJ2-7, with 7 nucleotides matching TRBD2. Trimming removed 0 bases from V and 6 bases from J; junction bases left unmatched: 8. This CDR3 is built from 15 residues. CDR1 is LGHDT, CDR2 YNNKEL, per germline (reference sequence). The CDR3 protein is CASSQDKAGFREQYF. CDR3 bases: TGTGCCAGCAGCCAAGATAAAGCGGGGTTTCGCGAGCAGTACTTC.

This clonotype was detected ten times or more. This chain joins TRBV7-2 and TRBJ2-2; 9 bases match TRBD1. Germline CDR1 and CDR2: SGHTA and FQGNSA. The junction had 5 bases not matched to a gene; V was cut back by 5 bases and J by 1 base. This CDR3 spans 16 amino acids. This CDR3 reads CASSNKGQGNTGELFF. As DNA, the CDR3 is TGTGCCAGCAGCAATAAGGGACAGGGGAACACCGGGGAGCTGTTTTTT.

The chain has TRBV7-6 and TRBJ2-1; TRBD1 might be the D (6 bases). This CDR3 is built from 15 residues. The germline CDR1 and CDR2 sequences are SGHVS and FNYEAQ. V was trimmed by 1 base and J by 8 bases, leaving 15 bases between them. CDR3 protein: CASSLGTENSHEQFF. Here the CDR3 DNA reads TGTGCCAGCAGCTTAGGGACAGAGAATTCCCATGAGCAGTTCTTC. Filled out from reference TRBV7-6 and TRBJ2-1, the complete variable domain reads GAGVSQSPRYKVTKRGQDVALRCDPISGHVSLYWYRQALGQGPEFLTYFNYEAQQDKSGLPNDRFSAERPEGSISTLTIQRTEQRDSAMYRCASSLGTENSHEQFFGPGTRLTVL.

In its sample, this clonotype was seen many times. This chain connects TRBV12-3 or TRBV12-4 to TRBJ2-7, with D unresolved. The CDR3 spans 17 residues. V was shortened by 0 bases and J by 1 base, with 16 bases between the two germline ends. CDR3 loop: CASSLAGGQRRSYEQYF. CDR3 in DNA: TGTGCCAGCAGTTTAGCCGGTGGCCAGCGCCGGTCCTACGAGCAGTACTTC.